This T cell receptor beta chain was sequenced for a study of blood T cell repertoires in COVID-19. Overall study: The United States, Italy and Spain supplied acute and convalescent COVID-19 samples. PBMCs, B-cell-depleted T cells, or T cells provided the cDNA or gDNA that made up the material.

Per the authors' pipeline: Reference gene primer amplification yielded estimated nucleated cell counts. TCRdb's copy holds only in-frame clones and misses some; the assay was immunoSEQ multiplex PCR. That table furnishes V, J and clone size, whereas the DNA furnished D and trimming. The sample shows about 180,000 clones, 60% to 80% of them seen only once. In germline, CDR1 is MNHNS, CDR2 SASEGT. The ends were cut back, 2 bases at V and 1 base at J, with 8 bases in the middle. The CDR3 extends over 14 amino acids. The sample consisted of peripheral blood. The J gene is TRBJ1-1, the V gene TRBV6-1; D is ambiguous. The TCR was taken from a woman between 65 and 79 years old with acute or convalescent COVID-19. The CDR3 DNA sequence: TGTGCCAGCAGTGAATCAGGATGGAACACTGAAGCTTTCTTT. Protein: CASSESGWNTEAFF.